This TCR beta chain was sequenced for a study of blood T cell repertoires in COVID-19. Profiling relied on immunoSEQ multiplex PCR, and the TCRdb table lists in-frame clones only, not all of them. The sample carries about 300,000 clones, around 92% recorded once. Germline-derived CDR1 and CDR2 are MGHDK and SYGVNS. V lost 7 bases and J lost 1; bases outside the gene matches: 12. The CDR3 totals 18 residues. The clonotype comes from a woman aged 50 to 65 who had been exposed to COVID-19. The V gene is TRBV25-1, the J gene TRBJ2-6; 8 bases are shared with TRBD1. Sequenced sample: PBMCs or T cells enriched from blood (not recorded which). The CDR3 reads CASTLRTGYSSGANVLTF. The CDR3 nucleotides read TGTGCCAGCACCCTTCGGACAGGGTACTCATCTGGGGCCAACGTCCTGACTTTC.